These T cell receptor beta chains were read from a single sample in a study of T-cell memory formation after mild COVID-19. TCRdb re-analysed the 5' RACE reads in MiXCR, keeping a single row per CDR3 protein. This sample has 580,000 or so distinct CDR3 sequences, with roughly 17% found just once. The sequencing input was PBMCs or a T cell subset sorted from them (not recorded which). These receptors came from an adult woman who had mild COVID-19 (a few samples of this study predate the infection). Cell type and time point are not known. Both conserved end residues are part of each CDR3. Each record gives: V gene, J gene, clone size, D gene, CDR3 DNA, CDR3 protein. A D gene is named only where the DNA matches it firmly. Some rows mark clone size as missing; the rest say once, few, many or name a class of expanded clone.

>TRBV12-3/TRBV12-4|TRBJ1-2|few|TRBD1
TGTGCCAGCAGTTTTGGGACAGGGGTTGGCTACACCTTC
CASSFGTGVGYTF
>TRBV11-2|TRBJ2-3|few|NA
TGTGCCAGCAGCTCGGGCCGGCTTGCAGATACGCAGTATTTT
CASSSGRLADTQYF
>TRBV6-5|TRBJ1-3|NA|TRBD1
TGTGCCAGCAGGGGGACAGGGGGCTCTGGAAACACCATATATTTT
CASRGTGGSGNTIYF
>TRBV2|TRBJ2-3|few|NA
TGTGCCAGCCTCAGACTGAGCACAGATACGCAGTATTTT
CASLRLSTDTQYF
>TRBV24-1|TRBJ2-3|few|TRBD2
TGTGCCACCTCCAAGCGGGGCAGCACAGATACGCAGTATTTT
CATSKRGSTDTQYF
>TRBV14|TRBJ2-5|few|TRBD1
TGTGCCAGCAGCCGAGAGGCCGGGACAGTCCAAGAGACCCAGTACTTC
CASSREAGTVQETQYF
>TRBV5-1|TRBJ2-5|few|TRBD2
TGCGCCAGTTTCTCCGGGACTACTGCGGAGACCCAGTACTTC
CASFSGTTAETQYF
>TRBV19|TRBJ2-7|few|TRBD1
TGTGCCAGTAGTGAGGGGGCAAAAGGGGAGCAGTACTTC
CASSEGAKGEQYF
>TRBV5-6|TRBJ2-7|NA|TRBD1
TGTGCCAGCAGCTTGCCCCCGACAGGGAACGAGCAGTACTTC
CASSLPPTGNEQYF
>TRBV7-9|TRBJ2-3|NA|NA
TGTGCCAGCAGCCCCGGGGCCTCGGGTACGCAGTATTTT
CASSPGASGTQYF
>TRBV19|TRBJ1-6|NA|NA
TGTGCCAGCTCGATCGGCAATTCACCCCTCCACTTT
CASSIGNSPLHF
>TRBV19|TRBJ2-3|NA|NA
TGTGCCAGTAGTACCCCCCCCGCCAATACGCAGTATTTT
CASSTPPANTQYF
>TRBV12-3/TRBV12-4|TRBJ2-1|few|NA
TGTGCCAGCAGTTTGGGCCCCCAACAGGGTTATGAGCAGTTCTTC
CASSLGPQQGYEQFF
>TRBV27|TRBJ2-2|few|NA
TGTGCCAGCAGTTTTTGGGCAGCCGACACCGGGGAGCTGTTTTTT
CASSFWAADTGELFF
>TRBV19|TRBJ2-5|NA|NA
TGTGCCAGTAGTATAGTAGTGAGGCCGGCGGGGATCCGACCAGGGCAAGAGACCCAGTACTTC
CASSIVVRPAGIRPGQETQYF
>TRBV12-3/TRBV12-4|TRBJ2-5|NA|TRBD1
TGTGCCAGCAGTGAGGGGACAGGGTTAGAGACCAAGTACTTC
CASSEGTGLETKYF
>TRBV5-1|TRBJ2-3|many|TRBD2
TGCGCCAGCAGCTTGGCTAGCGGGGGGGCCACGGATACGCAGTATTTT
CASSLASGGATDTQYF
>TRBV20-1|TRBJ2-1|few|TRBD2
TGCAGTGCTAGAGCTAGGGGACTAGCGGGAGGCAATGAGCAGTTCTTC
CSARARGLAGGNEQFF
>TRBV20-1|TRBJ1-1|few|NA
TGCAGTGCTTTCCAGAACACTGAAGCTTTCTTT
CSAFQNTEAFF
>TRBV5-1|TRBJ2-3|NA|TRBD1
TGCGCCAGCAGCTTCCGACAGGGTGGATTCAATACGCAGTATTTT
CASSFRQGGFNTQYF